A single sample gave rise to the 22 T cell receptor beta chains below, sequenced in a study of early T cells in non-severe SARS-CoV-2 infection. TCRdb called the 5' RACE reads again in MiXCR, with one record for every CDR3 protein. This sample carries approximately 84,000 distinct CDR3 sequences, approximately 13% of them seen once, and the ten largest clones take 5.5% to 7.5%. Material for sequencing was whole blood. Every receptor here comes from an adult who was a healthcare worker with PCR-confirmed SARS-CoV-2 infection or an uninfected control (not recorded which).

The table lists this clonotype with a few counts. CDR3 region: CASSRTAGGELFF. The DNA for the CDR3 is TGTGCCAGCAGTCGCACAGCGGGAGGGGAGCTGTTTTTT. V and J are TRBV12-3 or TRBV12-4 and TRBJ2-2; the match to TRBD2 covers 7 bases. V was pared by 5 bases and J by 8 bases, with 5 bases of the junction left unmatched. This CDR3 comprises 13 residues.

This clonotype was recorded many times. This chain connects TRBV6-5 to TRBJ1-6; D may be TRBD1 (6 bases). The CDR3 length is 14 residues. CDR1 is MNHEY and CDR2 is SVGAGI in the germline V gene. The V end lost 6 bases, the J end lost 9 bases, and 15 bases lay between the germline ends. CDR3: CASSRDGGASPLHF. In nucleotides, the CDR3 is TGTGCCAGCAGCCGAGACGGGGGCGCTTCACCCCTCCACTTT.

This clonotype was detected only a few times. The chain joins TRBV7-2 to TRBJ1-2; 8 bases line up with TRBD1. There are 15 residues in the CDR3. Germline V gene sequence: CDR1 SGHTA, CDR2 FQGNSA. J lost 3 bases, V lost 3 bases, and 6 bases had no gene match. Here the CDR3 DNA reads TGTGCCAGCAGCTTCAGGGGGCGAACTTACTATGGCTACACCTTC. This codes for CASSFRGRTYYGYTF. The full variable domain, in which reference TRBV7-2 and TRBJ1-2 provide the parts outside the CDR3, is GAGVSQSPSNKVTEKGKDVELRCDPISGHTALYWYRQSLGQGLEFLIYFQGNSAPDKSGLPSDRFSAERTGGSVSTLTIQRTQQEDSAVYLCASSFRGRTYYGYTFGSGTRLTVV.

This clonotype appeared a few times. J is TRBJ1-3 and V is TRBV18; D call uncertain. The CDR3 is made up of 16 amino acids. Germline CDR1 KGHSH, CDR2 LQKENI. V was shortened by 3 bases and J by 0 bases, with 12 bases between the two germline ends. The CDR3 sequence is CASSPDQAISGNTIYF. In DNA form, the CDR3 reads TGTGCCAGCTCACCCGACCAGGCCATCTCTGGAAACACCATATATTTT.

The CDR3 reads CAISEGTSYEQYF. For the CDR3, the DNA is TGTGCCATCAGTGAAGGGACTAGCTACGAGCAGTACTTC. The rearrangement joins TRBV10-3 to TRBJ2-7; 8 bases agree with TRBD2. This CDR3 is 13 amino acids long. Germline V gives CDR1 ENHRY, CDR2 SYGVKD. With V trimmed by 3 bases and J by 3 bases, 1 base remained unmatched.

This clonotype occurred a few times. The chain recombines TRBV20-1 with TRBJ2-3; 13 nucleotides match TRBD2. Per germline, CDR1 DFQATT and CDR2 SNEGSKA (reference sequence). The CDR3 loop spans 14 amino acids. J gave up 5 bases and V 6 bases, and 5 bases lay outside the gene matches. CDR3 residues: CSAKLAGGLDTQYF. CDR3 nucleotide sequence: TGCAGTGCCAAACTAGCGGGAGGGCTAGATACGCAGTATTTT.

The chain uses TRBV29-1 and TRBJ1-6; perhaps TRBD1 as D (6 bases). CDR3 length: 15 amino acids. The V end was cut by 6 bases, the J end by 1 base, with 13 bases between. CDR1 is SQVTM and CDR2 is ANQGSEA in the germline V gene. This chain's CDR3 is CSVKDSGSYNSPLHF. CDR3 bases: TGCAGCGTCAAGGACAGCGGATCCTATAATTCACCCCTCCACTTT.

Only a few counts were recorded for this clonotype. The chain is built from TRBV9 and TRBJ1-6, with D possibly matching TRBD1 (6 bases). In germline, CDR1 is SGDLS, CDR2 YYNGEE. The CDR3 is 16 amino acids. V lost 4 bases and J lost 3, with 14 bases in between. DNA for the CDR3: TGTGCCAGCAGCTCCAGCCAGGGGCTCTATAATTCACCCCTCCACTTT. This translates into CASSSSQGLYNSPLHF.

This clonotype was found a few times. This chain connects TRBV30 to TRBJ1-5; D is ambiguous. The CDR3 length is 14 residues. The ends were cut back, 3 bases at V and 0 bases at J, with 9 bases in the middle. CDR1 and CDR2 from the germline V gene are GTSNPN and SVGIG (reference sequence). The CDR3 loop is CAWRERYSNQPQHF. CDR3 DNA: TGTGCCTGGAGGGAAAGATATAGCAATCAGCCCCAGCATTTT.

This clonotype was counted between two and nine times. The CDR3 nucleotides read TGTGCCAGCAGCAAAGCTGTAACACCTACTAACACCGGGGAGCTGTTTTTT. Protein: CASSKAVTPTNTGELFF. V and J are TRBV21-1 and TRBJ2-2. TRBV21-1 is annotated as a pseudogene. The CDR3 is made up of 17 amino acids.

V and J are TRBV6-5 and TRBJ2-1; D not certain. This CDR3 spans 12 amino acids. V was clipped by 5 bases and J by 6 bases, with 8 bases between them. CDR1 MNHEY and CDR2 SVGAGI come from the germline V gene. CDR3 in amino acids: CASSHRGNEQFF. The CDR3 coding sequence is TGTGCCAGCAGTCATCGAGGCAATGAGCAGTTCTTC.

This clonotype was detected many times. The chain's CDR3 is CASSGTGTSPLHF. Here the CDR3 DNA reads TGTGCCAGCAGCGGGACTGGGACTTCACCCCTCCACTTT. V is TRBV7-8 and J is TRBJ1-6; D possibly corresponds to TRBD1 (5 bases). The V and J ends lost 5 bases and 9 bases respectively, with 11 bases between them. This CDR3 comprises 13 residues. Germline V lookup: CDR1 SGHVS, CDR2 FQNEAQ.

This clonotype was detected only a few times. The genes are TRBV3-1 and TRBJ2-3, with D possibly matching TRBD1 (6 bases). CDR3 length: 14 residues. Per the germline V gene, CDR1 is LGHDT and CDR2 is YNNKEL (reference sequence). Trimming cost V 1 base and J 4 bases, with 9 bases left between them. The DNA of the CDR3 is TGTGCCAGCAGCCAAGTCAGGGGTCCAGATACGCAGTATTTT. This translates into CASSQVRGPDTQYF.

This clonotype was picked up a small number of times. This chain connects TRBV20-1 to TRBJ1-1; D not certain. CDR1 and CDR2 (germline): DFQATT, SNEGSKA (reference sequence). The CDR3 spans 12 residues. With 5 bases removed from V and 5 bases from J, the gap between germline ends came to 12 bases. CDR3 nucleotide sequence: TGCAGTGCTCGGAAGGGCGGGACTGAAGCTTTCTTT. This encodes CSARKGGTEAFF.

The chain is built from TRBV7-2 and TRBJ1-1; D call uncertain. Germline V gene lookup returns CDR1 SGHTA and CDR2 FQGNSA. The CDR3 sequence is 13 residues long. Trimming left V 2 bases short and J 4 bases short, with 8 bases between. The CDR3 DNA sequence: TGTGCCAGCAGCTTAAATATCTTCACTGAAGCTTTCTTT. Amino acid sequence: CASSLNIFTEAFF. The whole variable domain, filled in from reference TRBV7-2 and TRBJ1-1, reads GAGVSQSPSNKVTEKGKDVELRCDPISGHTALYWYRQSLGQGLEFLIYFQGNSAPDKSGLPSDRFSAERTGGSVSTLTIQRTQQEDSAVYLCASSLNIFTEAFFGQGTRLTVV.

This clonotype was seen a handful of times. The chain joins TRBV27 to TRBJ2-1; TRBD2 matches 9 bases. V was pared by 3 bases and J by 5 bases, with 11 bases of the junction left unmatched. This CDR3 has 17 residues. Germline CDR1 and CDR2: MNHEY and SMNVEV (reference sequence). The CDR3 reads CASSFLRLAEGNNEQFF. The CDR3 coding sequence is TGTGCCAGCAGTTTTCTCCGACTAGCGGAGGGAAACAATGAGCAGTTCTTC.

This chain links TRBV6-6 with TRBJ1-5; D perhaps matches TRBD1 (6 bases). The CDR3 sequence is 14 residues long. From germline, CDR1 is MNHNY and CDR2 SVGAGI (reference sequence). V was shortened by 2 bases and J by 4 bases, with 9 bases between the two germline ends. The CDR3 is CASSYGRGNQPQHF. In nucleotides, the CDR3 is TGTGCCAGCAGTTACGGCAGGGGTAATCAGCCCCAGCATTTT.

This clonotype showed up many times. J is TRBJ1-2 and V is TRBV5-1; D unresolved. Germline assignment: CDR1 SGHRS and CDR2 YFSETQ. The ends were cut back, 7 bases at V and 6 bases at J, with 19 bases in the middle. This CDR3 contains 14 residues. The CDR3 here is CASGSGAGRDGYTF. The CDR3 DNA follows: TGCGCCAGCGGTAGCGGTGCGGGCCGCGATGGCTACACCTTC.

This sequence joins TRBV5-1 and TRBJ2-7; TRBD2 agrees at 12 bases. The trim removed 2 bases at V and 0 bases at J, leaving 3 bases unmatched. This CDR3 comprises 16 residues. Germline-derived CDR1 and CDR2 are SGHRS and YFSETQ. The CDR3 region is CASSFLAGGSSYEQYF. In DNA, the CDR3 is TGCGCCAGCAGCTTCCTAGCGGGGGGGAGCTCCTACGAGCAGTACTTC. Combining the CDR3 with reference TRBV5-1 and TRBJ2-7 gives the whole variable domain KAGVTQTPRYLIKTRGQQVTLSCSPISGHRSVSWYQQTPGQGLQFLFEYFSETQRNKGNFPGRFSGRQFSNSRSEMNVSTLELGDSALYLCASSFLAGGSSYEQYFGPGTRLTVT.

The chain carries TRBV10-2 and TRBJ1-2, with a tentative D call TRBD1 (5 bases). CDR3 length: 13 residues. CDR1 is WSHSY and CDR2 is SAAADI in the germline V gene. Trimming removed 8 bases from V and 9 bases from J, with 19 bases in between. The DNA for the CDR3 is TGCGCCAGCGGAAGGGGAGTTGAGGATAGCTACACCTTC. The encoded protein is CASGRGVEDSYTF.

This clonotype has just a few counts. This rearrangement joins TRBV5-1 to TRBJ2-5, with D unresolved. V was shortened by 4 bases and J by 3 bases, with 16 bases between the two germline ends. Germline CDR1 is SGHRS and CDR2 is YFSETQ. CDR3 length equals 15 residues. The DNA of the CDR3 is TGCGCCAGCAGCGTACAACTCGGGCCGGAAGAGACCCAGTACTTC. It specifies CASSVQLGPEETQYF.

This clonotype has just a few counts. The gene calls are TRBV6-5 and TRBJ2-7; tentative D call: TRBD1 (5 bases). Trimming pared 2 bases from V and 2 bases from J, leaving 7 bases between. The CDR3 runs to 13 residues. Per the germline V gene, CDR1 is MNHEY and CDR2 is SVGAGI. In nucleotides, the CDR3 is TGTGCCAGCAGTTACGGGGCTGCCTACGAGCAGTACTTC. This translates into CASSYGAAYEQYF.